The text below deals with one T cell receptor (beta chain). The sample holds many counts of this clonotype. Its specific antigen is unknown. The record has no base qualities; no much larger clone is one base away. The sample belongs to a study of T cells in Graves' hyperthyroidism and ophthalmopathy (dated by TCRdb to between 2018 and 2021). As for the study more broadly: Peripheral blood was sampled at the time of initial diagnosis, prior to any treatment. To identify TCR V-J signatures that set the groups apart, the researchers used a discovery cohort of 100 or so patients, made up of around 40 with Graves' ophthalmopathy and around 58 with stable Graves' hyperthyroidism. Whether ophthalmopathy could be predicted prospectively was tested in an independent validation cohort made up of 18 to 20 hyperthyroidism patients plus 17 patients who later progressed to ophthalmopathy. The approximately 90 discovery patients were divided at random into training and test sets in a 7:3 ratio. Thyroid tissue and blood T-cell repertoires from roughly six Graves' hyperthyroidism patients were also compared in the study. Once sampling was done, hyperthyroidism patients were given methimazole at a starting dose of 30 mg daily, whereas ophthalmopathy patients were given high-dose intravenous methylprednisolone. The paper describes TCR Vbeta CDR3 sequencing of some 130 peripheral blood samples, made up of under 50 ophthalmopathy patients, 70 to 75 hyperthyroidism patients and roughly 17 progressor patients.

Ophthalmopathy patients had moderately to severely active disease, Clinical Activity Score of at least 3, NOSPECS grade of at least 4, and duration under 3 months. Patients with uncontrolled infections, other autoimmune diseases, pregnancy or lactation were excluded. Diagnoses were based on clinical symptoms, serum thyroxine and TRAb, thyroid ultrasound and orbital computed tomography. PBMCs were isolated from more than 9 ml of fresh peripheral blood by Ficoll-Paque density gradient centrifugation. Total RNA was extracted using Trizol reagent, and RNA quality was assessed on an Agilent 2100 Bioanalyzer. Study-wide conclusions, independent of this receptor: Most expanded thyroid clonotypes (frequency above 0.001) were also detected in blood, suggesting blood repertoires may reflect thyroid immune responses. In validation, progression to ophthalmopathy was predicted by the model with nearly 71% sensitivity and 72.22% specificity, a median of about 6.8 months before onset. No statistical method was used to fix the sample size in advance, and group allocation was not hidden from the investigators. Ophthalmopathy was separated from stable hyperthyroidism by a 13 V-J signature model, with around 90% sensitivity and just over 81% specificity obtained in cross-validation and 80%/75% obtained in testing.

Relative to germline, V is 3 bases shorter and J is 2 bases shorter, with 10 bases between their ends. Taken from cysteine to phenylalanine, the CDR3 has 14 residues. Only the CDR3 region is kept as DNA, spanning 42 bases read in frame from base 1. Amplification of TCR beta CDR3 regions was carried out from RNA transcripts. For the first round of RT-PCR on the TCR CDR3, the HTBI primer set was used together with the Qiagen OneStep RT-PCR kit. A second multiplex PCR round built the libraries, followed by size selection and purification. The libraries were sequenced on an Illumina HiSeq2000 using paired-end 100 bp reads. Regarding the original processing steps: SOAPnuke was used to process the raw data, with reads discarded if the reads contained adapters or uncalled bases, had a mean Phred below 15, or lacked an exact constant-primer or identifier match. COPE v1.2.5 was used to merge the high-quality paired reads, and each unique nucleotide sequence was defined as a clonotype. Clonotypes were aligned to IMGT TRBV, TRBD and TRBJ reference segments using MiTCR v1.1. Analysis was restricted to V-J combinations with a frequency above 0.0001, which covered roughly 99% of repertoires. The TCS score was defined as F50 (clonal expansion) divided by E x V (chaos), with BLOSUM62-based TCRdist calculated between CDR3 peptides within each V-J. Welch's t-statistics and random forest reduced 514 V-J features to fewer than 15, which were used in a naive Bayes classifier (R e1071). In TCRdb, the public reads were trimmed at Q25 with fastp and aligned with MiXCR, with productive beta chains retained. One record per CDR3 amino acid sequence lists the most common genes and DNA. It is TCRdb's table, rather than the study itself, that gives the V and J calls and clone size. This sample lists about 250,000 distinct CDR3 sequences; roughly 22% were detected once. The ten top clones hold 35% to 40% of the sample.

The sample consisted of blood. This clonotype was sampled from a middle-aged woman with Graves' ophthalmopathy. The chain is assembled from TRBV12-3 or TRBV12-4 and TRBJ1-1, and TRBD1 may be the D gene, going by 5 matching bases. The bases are TGTGCCAGCAGTTTCAGTAGGGACAACACTGAAGCTTTCTTT. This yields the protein CASSFSRDNTEAFF.